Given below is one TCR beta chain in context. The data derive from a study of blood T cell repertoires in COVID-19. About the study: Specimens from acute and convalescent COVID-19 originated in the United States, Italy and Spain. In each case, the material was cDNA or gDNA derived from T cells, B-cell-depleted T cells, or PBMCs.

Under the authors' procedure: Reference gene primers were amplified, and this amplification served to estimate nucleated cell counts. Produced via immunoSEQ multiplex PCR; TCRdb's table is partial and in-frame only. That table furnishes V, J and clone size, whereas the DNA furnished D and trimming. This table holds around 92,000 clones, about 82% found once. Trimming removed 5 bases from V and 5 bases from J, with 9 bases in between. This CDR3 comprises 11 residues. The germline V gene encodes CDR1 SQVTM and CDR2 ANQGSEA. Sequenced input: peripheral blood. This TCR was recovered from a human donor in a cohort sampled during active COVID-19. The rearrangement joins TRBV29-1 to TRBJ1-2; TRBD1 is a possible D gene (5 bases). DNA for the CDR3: TGCAGCGTTCTCAGGGAATATGGCTACACCTTC. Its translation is CSVLREYGYTF.